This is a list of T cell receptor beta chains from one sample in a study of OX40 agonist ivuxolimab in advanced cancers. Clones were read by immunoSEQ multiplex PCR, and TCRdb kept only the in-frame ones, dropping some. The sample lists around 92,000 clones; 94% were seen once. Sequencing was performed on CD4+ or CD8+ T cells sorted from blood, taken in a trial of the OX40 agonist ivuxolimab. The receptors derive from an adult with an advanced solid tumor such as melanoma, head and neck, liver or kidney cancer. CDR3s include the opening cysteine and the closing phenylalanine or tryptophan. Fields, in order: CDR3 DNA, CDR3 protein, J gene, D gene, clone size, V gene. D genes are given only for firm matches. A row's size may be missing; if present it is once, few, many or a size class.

TGCGCCAGCAGCTTGGAGGGCCCGGGGGTTAGGGCAGATACGCAGTATTTT | CASSLEGPGVRADTQYF | TRBJ2-3 | NA | once | TRBV5-1
TGTGCCAGCAGCTCAGCGGACAGGTCTGGCAATCAGCCCCAGCATTTT | CASSSADRSGNQPQHF | TRBJ1-5 | TRBD1 | NA | TRBV7-9
TGCGCCAGCAGCCAAGATGCCCTAGCGGGACTCTACAATGAGCAGTTCTTC | CASSQDALAGLYNEQFF | TRBJ2-1 | TRBD2 | NA | TRBV4-3
TGCAGCGTTAGATTTTGGCAGGGTACTGAAGCTTTCTTT | CSVRFWQGTEAFF | TRBJ1-1 | NA | NA | TRBV29-1
TGCGCCAGCAGCTGGGGACATAATAAAGACTACGAGCAGTACTTC | CASSWGHNKDYEQYF | TRBJ2-7 | NA | NA | TRBV5-1
TGCGCCAGCAGCGAAGGCTACGAGCAGTACTTC | CASSEGYEQYF | TRBJ2-7 | NA | NA | TRBV5-1
TGTGCCAGCAGTGGGTACCACTCTGGGGCCAACGTCCTGACTTTC | CASSGYHSGANVLTF | TRBJ2-6 | NA | NA | TRBV28
TGTGCCAGCAGCCCATGGCGGGGGCCCAACTATGGCTACACCTTC | CASSPWRGPNYGYTF | TRBJ1-2 | NA | NA | TRBV5-8
TGTGCCAGTAGTATCGGAGGGGGGGAGACCCAGTACTTC | CASSIGGGETQYF | TRBJ2-5 | NA | NA | TRBV19
TGTGCCATCATCGCTGATAGGGTCTCTGGAAACACCATATATTTT | CAIIADRVSGNTIYF | TRBJ1-3 | NA | NA | TRBV10-3
TGTGCCAGTAGCCCAAGGGGGACAGGGTACCACGAGCAGTACTTC | CASSPRGTGYHEQYF | TRBJ2-7 | TRBD1 | NA | TRBV19
TGTGCCAGCAGCCTACAGGGAGGGACAGATACGCAGTATTTT | CASSLQGGTDTQYF | TRBJ2-3 | NA | few | TRBV7-2
TGTGCCAGCAGTTACGGAGCTAGCGGAACCTACAATGAGCAGTTCTTC | CASSYGASGTYNEQFF | TRBJ2-1 | TRBD2 | NA | TRBV6-6
TGCGCCAGCAGCTTTGCAGGGGACTCCTACGAGCAGTACTTC | CASSFAGDSYEQYF | TRBJ2-7 | NA | NA | TRBV5-1
TGTGCCAGCAGTGACCTACAGGGCTGGGAGCAGTACTTC | CASSDLQGWEQYF | TRBJ2-7 | NA | NA | TRBV6-6
TGTGCCAGCAGTGTACGGGCAGATACGCAGTATTTT | CASSVRADTQYF | TRBJ2-3 | NA | NA | TRBV2
TGTGCCAGCAGGGAACCTTATAATTCACCCCTCCACTTT | CASREPYNSPLHF | TRBJ1-6 | NA | NA | TRBV28
TGTGCCAGCCTGAACGGGGCGGGGACCGATAATTCACCCCTCCACTTT | CASLNGAGTDNSPLHF | TRBJ1-6 | NA | NA | TRBV7-2
TGTGCCAGCTCCCTCCTGGGACACCCTAGCAATCAGCCCCAGCATTTT | CASSLLGHPSNQPQHF | TRBJ1-5 | NA | NA | TRBV18
TGTGCCAGCAGCAGGTTATCAGGGGAATTAGGTGAGCAGTTCTTC | CASSRLSGELGEQFF | TRBJ2-1 | NA | NA | TRBV5-6
TGCGCCAGCAGTCAACTGTCTAAGAATTCCTACGAGCAGTACTTC | CASSQLSKNSYEQYF | TRBJ2-7 | NA | NA | TRBV23-1
TGTGCCAGCAGCTTGGGACAGCACTCCAACGAGCAGTACTTC | CASSLGQHSNEQYF | TRBJ2-7 | TRBD1 | NA | TRBV7-9
TGTGCCAGCAGTCTCCACGGACAGGGCGGCGAGCAGTACTTC | CASSLHGQGGEQYF | TRBJ2-7 | TRBD1 | NA | TRBV27
TGTGCCAGTACCAGCAGGGAAGTCACCGGGGAGCTGTTTTTT | CASTSREVTGELFF | TRBJ2-2 | NA | NA | TRBV19
TGTGCCAGCAGTCCCCGCGGGGGGAACACTGAAGCTTTCTTT | CASSPRGGNTEAFF | TRBJ1-1 | NA | NA | TRBV28
TGTGCCAGCCCCGACGGTGGCAGGGCGGACGGAAACACCATATATTTT | CASPDGGRADGNTIYF | TRBJ1-3 | NA | once | TRBV7-9
TGCAGTGCAGGGTCCTACAATGAGCAGTTCTTC | CSAGSYNEQFF | TRBJ2-1 | NA | NA | TRBV20-1
TGCGCCAGCAGCCCCGTATCAGGGGTCTCCTTGCAATACAATGAGCAGTTCTTC | CASSPVSGVSLQYNEQFF | TRBJ2-1 | NA | NA | TRBV5-1
TGTGCCAGCAGTTTGGTGGACAGGCCTAACACTGAAGCTTTCTTT | CASSLVDRPNTEAFF | TRBJ1-1 | TRBD1 | NA | TRBV28
TGTGCCAGTAGTATACTAGCGGGGGGGCCCCGGGAGCTGTTTTTT | CASSILAGGPRELFF | TRBJ2-2 | TRBD2 | NA | TRBV19
TGCAGCGTTTGGGGCAGGGAGAACACTGAAGCTTTCTTT | CSVWGRENTEAFF | TRBJ1-1 | NA | NA | TRBV29-1
TGCGCCAGCAGCTTGGAGGGACAGGGAAACGAAAAACTGTTTTTT | CASSLEGQGNEKLFF | TRBJ1-4 | TRBD1 | NA | TRBV5-1
TGTGCCAGCTCACCACCGGGAGGTCCCGGGGAGCTGTTTTTT | CASSPPGGPGELFF | TRBJ2-2 | NA | NA | TRBV18
TGTGCCAGCAGCGTCGGTACAGGGGGACTACGTGGCTACACCTTC | CASSVGTGGLRGYTF | TRBJ1-2 | TRBD1 | NA | TRBV9
TGTGCCAGCAGCTTTAGCGGACGTACCTACGAGCAGTACTTC | CASSFSGRTYEQYF | TRBJ2-7 | NA | NA | TRBV7-2
TGCAGCGTTGCATCAGGGGCAACTAATGAAAAACTGTTTTTT | CSVASGATNEKLFF | TRBJ1-4 | NA | NA | TRBV29-1
TGTGCCAGTAGTCCGGGACAGGAAACCTACAATGAGCAGTTCTTC | CASSPGQETYNEQFF | TRBJ2-1 | TRBD1 | NA | TRBV19
TGTGCCAGCAGTTCCGGGACAGGGACTGGCTACACCTTC | CASSSGTGTGYTF | TRBJ1-2 | TRBD1 | NA | TRBV28
TGTGCCAGCAGCCGACGGGACACCGGGGAGCTGTTTTTT | CASSRRDTGELFF | TRBJ2-2 | NA | NA | TRBV7-2
TGTGCCAGCAGCCCCCCCCTAGGACTAGCGGGAGACACCGGGGAGCTGTTTTTT | CASSPPLGLAGDTGELFF | TRBJ2-2 | TRBD2 | NA | TRBV9
TGTGCCAGCTCACCCCGGACGCGGGTCACAGATACGCAGTATTTT | CASSPRTRVTDTQYF | TRBJ2-3 | NA | NA | TRBV18
TGTGCCAGCAGTCCTCAGGGCCCCTATGGCTACACCTTC | CASSPQGPYGYTF | TRBJ1-2 | NA | NA | TRBV25-1
TGTGCCAGCAGTGAATATCACAGGGCTAATTCACCCCTCCACTTT | CASSEYHRANSPLHF | TRBJ1-6 | NA | NA | TRBV25-1